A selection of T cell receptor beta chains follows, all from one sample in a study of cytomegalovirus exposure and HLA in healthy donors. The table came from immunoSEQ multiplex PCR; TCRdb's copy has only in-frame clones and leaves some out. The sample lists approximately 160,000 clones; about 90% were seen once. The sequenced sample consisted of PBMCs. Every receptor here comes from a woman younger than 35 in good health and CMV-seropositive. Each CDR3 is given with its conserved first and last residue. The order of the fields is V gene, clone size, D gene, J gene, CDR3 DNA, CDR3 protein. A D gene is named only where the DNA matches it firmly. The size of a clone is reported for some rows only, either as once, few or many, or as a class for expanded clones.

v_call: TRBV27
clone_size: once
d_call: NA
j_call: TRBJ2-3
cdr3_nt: TGTGCCAGCTTGCCCTCAGGGGCGAGCACAAATACGCAGTATTTT
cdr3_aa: CASLPSGASTNTQYF

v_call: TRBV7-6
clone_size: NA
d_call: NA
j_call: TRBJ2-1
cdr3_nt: TGTGCCAGCAGCTTAGGGGCTAACAATGAGCAGTTCTTC
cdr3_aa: CASSLGANNEQFF

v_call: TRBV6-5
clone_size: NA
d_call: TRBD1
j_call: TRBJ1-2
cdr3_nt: TGTGCCAGCGTCAAACTAGGACAGGGGGCAGGTGGCTACACCTTC
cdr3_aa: CASVKLGQGAGGYTF

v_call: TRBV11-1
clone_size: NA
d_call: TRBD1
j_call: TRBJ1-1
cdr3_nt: TGTGCCAGCAGAACCCGACAGGGGGCGCGGACTGAAGCTTTCTTT
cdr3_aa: CASRTRQGARTEAFF

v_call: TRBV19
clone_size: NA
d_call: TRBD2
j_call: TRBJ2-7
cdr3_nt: TGTGCCAGTAGTATAGTGGGCACTAGCGGGATCTACGAGCAGTACTTC
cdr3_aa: CASSIVGTSGIYEQYF

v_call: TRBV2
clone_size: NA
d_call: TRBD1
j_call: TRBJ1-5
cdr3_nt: TGTGCCAGCAGAGACAGGGCCACCTATAGCAATCAGCCCCAGCATTTT
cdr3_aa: CASRDRATYSNQPQHF

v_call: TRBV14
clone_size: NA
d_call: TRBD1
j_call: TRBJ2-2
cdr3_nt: TGTGCCAGCAGCCTAGACAGGGCTTTCGGGGAGCTGTTTTTT
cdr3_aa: CASSLDRAFGELFF

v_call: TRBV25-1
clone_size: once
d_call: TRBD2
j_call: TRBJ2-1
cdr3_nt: TGTGCCAGCAGTGGGGACAGGTCACTAGCGGGAGGGCTAGATGAGCAGTTCTTC
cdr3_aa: CASSGDRSLAGGLDEQFF

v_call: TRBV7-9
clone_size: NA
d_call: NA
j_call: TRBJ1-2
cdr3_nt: TGTGCCAGCAGCTTAGGACACCTAAACTATGGCTACACCTTC
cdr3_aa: CASSLGHLNYGYTF

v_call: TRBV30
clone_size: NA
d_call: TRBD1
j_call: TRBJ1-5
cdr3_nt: TGTGCCTGGAGTGAACGACAGGGAGTTCAGCCCCAGCATTTT
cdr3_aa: CAWSERQGVQPQHF

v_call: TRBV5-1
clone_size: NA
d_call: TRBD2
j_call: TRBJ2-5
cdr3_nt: TGCGCCAGCAGCTTGGGGGGAGGGCAAGAGACCCAGTACTTC
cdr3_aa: CASSLGGGQETQYF

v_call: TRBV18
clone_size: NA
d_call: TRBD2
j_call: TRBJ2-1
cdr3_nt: TGTGCCAGCTCACCTCCTCTAGCGGGAGGGAGGTTCTATGAGCAGTTCTTC
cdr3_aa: CASSPPLAGGRFYEQFF

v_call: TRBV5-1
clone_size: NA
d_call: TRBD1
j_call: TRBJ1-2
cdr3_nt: TGCGCCAGCAGCATTGGACAGGACTATGGCTACACCTTC
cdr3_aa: CASSIGQDYGYTF